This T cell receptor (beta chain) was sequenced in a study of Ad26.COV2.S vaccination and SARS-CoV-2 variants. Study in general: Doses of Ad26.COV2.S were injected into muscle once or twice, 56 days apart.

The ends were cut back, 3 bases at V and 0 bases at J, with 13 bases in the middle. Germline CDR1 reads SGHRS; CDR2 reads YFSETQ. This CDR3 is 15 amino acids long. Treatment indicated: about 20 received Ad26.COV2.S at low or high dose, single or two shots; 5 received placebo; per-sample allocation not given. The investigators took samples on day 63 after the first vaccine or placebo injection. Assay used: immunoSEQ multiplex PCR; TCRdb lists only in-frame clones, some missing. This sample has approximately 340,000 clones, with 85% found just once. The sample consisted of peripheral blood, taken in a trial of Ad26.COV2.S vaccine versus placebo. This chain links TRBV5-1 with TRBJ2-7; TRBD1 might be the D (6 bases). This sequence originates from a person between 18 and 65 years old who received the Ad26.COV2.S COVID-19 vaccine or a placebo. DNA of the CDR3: TGCGCCAGCAGCTCGGGACACTGGAGCTCCTACGAGCAGTACTTC. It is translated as CASSSGHWSSYEQYF.